The 16 T cell receptor beta chains given below trace back to one sample, sequenced in a study of T cell responses to AZD1222 COVID-19 vaccine. Clones were sequenced by immunoSEQ multiplex PCR, and TCRdb holds only the in-frame ones, with some missing. The sample lists tens of thousands of clones; approximately 88% were seen once. Specimen: peripheral blood, collected on day 0 of AZD1222 vaccination. These receptors were collected from an adult in good health.

The rearrangement links TRBV5-1 to TRBJ1-2, with D possibly matching TRBD1 (5 bases). The CDR3 is 14 residues long. V dropped 2 bases and J dropped 0 bases, with 8 bases sitting between them. Germline loops: CDR1 SGHRS, CDR2 YFSETQ. The CDR3 loop reads CASSFGAANYGYTF. CDR3 DNA sequence: TGCGCCAGCAGCTTTGGGGCCGCTAACTATGGCTACACCTTC.

The CDR3, as DNA: TGTGCCAGCAGTTACTCGGGGGACTACGGGACCCAGTACTTC. It codes for CASSYSGDYGTQYF. The chain has TRBV6-6 and TRBJ2-5; 7 nucleotides match TRBD2. The trim removed 0 bases at V and 7 bases at J, leaving 5 bases unmatched. Germline V lookup: CDR1 MNHNY, CDR2 SVGAGI (reference sequence). CDR3 length: 14 amino acids.

The CDR3 nucleotides are TGTGCCACCAGTGAGCCGACAGGGGCGGGCTATGGCTACACCTTC. Its protein is CATSEPTGAGYGYTF. The V and J genes are TRBV24-1 and TRBJ1-2; 8 bases map to TRBD1. Trimming removed 4 bases from V and 4 bases from J; junction bases left unmatched: 7. Germline V gene sequence: CDR1 KGHDR, CDR2 SFDVKD. CDR3 length equals 15 residues.

This chain uses TRBV15 with TRBJ2-1; 11 positions agree with TRBD2. Trimming at V came to 1 base and at J to 10 bases, leaving 6 bases not matched to a gene. The V gene's germline CDR1 is LNHNV and CDR2 YYDKDF (reference sequence). The CDR3 has 15 residues. CDR3 sequence: CATSRGVAGGNEQFF. CDR3 in DNA: TGTGCCACCAGCAGAGGGGTAGCGGGAGGGAACGAGCAGTTCTTC.

The V call is TRBV3-1 (or the pseudogene TRBV3-2), the J call TRBJ1-2; TRBD1 is a possible D gene (5 bases). Germline V gives CDR1 LGHDT, CDR2 YNNKEL (reference sequence). Deletions cut 4 bases from V and 8 bases from J, with 14 bases between. This CDR3 has 13 amino acids. In DNA, the CDR3 is TGTGCCAGCAGCCCAGCAGGGTTCAGGGGCTACACCTTC. This translates into CASSPAGFRGYTF.

The rearrangement joins TRBV6-5 to TRBJ2-2; maybe TRBD1 (6 bases). CDR1 and CDR2 from the germline V gene are MNHEY and SVGAGI. Trimming pared 10 bases from V and 4 bases from J, leaving 16 bases between. This CDR3 contains 14 residues. CDR3 sequence (DNA): TGTGCCACCAGAACAGGGCAGGGCACCGGGGAGCTGTTTTTT. Translated, it gives CATRTGQGTGELFF.

This rearrangement joins TRBV3-1 (or the pseudogene TRBV3-2) to TRBJ1-2; a weak D match, TRBD1 (5 bases). Trimming cost V 4 bases and J 4 bases, with 16 bases left between them. Germline assignment: CDR1 LGHDT and CDR2 YNNKEL (reference sequence). The CDR3 has 15 residues. For the CDR3, the DNA is TGTGCCAGCAGCCGCCGGTCGGGGACGGGCTATGGCTACACCTTC. Its protein product is CASSRRSGTGYGYTF.

This CDR3 reads CASSQDYNEQFF. CDR3 nucleotides: TGTGCCAGCAGCCAAGATTACAATGAGCAGTTCTTC. This chain connects TRBV3-1 (or the pseudogene TRBV3-2) to TRBJ2-1; D remains ambiguous. The CDR3 is made up of 12 amino acids. V lost 0 bases and J lost 4, with 1 base in between. The V gene's germline CDR1 is LGHDT and CDR2 YNNKEL (reference sequence).

The chain is built from TRBV11-3 and TRBJ2-7; possible D gene TRBD1, 6 bases. The ends were cut back, 4 bases at V and 3 bases at J, with 16 bases in the middle. This CDR3 has 15 amino acids. Germline CDR1 SGHNT, CDR2 YENEEA. The CDR3 nucleotides are TGTGCCAGCAGCTCGGAATCCGGGACACTCTACGAGCAGTACTTC. Its protein is CASSSESGTLYEQYF. Using reference TRBV11-3 and TRBJ2-7 for the parts outside the CDR3, the full variable domain is EAGVVQSPRYKIIEKKQPVAFWCNPISGHNTLYWYLQNLGQGPELLIRYENEEAVDDSQLPKDRFSAERLKGVDSTLKIQPAELGDSAVYLCASSSESGTLYEQYFGPGTRLTVT.

The CDR3 region has the DNA TGTGCCAGCACCGATCAACATTCCGGAGGACAGATCTATGGCTACACCTTC. This gives the protein CASTDQHSGGQIYGYTF. The chain is built from TRBV7-9 and TRBJ1-2; D perhaps matches TRBD1 (6 bases). Trimming removed 7 bases from V and 4 bases from J, with 25 bases in between. CDR3 length: 17 residues. The germline gives CDR1 SEHNR, CDR2 FQNEAQ (reference sequence).

This chain joins TRBV20-1 and TRBJ2-7, with D perhaps assigned TRBD1 or TRBD2 (5 bases each). Germline-derived CDR1 and CDR2 are DFQATT and SNEGSKA (reference sequence). CDR3 length: 17 amino acids. The V end was cut by 3 bases, the J end by 2 bases, with 23 bases between. CDR3 bases: TGCAGTGCTAGTGGGGGTCGCAGTGTCCTAAGCGCCTACGAGCAGTACTTC. It translates to CSASGGRSVLSAYEQYF.

The J gene is TRBJ2-3, the V gene TRBV7-6; 10 nucleotides align to TRBD2. V was clipped by 2 bases and J by 5 bases; unmatched bases: 4. The CDR3 has 15 amino acids. The germline V gene has CDR1 SGHVS and CDR2 FNYEAQ. CDR3 DNA sequence: TGTGCCAGCAGCTTATCTAGCGGGGGTGTAGATACGCAGTATTTT. Residues: CASSLSSGGVDTQYF.

For the CDR3, the DNA is TGTGCCAGCAGATTAACAGGGGGAGGGGGCAATCAGCCCCAGCATTTT. Translation gives CASRLTGGGGNQPQHF. The chain carries TRBV7-2 and TRBJ1-5; 8 positions agree with TRBD1. The germline CDR1 and CDR2 sequences are SGHTA and FQGNSA. CDR3 length: 16 residues. V was clipped by 6 bases and J by 2 bases; unmatched bases: 9.

This clone came up a few times. This chain links TRBV27 with TRBJ2-1; no firm D call. The CDR3 is 14 amino acids. The V end was cut by 5 bases, the J end by 15 bases, with 23 bases between. CDR1 is MNHEY and CDR2 is SMNVEV in the germline V gene (reference sequence). This chain's CDR3 is CASSQQGLFSPPFF. The CDR3 coding sequence is TGTGCCAGCAGTCAACAAGGCTTGTTTTCGCCACCGTTCTTC.

This rearrangement joins TRBV2 to TRBJ1-2; possibly TRBD1 for D (6 bases). CDR3 size: 13 residues. Between the trimmed V and J ends, which lost 7 bases and 6 bases, there was a span of 15 bases. The germline V gene encodes CDR1 SNHLY and CDR2 FYNNEI. CDR3 in amino acids: CASMGGGVHGYTF. DNA for the CDR3: TGTGCCAGCATGGGCGGGGGCGTCCATGGCTACACCTTC.

CDR3 region: CASSLGGTFSYEQYF. For the CDR3, the DNA is TGTGCCAGCAGCCTGGGGGGTACCTTCTCCTACGAGCAGTACTTC. This chain joins TRBV5-6 and TRBJ2-7; a weak D match, TRBD2 (6 bases). V dropped 4 bases and J dropped 0 bases, with 14 bases sitting between them. From germline, CDR1 is SGHDT and CDR2 YYEEEE. The CDR3 loop spans 15 amino acids.